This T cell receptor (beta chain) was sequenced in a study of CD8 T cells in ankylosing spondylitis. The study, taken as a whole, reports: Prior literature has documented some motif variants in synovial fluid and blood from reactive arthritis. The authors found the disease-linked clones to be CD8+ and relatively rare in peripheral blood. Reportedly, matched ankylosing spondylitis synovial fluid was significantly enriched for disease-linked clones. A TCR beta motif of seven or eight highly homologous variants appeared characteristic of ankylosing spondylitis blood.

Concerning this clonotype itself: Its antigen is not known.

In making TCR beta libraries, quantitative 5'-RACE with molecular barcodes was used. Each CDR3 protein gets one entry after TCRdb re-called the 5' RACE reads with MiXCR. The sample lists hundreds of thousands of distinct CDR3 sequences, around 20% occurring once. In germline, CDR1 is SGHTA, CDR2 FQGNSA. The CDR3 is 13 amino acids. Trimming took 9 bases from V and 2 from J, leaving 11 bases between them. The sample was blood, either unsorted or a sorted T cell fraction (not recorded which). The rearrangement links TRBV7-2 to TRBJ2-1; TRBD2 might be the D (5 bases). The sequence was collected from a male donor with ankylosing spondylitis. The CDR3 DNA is TGTGCCAGAGGGAGCGCGGCCTACAATGAGCAGTTCTTC. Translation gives CARGSAAYNEQFF.